This T cell receptor beta chain was profiled in a study of naive and memory T cell subsets. Of note for this clonotype: The antigen is not known.

V trimming: 2 bases; J trimming: 2 bases; junction bases outside the gene matches: 8. The CDR3 loop spans 16 amino acids. Germline V gene data show CDR1 as DFQATT and CDR2 as SNEGSKA (reference sequence). Study outcomes and limitations: Naive repertoires, especially CD8, held a few larger clonotypes, possibly memory cells re-expressing CD45RA.

Both TRBC1 and TRBC2 were covered by a beta constant-region primer of two equimolar oligonucleotides. Four rounds of PCR amplified the ligated cDNA using nested alpha and beta constant-region primers plus SP2. One entry per CDR3 protein results from TCRdb running MiXCR on the UMI-ligation and nested PCR reads. The sample carries 150,000 or so distinct CDR3 sequences, roughly 22% recorded once. The chain employs TRBV20-1 and TRBJ2-7; 11 bases are a match to TRBD2. The specimen sequenced was naive CD4+ T cells from blood. The clonotype comes from a human donor in good health. The CDR3 nucleotides are TGCAGTGCTAGAAGTCCGACTAGCGGGGCCCCCTACGAGCAGTACTTC. It specifies CSARSPTSGAPYEQYF.